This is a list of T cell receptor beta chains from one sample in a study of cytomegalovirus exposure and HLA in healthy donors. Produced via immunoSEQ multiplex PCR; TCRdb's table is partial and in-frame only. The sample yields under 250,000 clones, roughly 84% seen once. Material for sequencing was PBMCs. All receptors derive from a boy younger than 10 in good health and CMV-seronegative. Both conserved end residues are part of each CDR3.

CASSEVSQRDLAKNIQYF TRBV6-1
CSGRGQGFGNEQFF TRBV29-1
CASSDQGGWDEQYF TRBV9
CASGTSGPQYF TRBV11-2
CASSYTRRGDTQYF TRBV6-6
CASSVGGSDGYTF TRBV2
CASGDDFLANYGYTF TRBV12-5
CASSLVDRGPYEQYF TRBV11-2
CATSTPGGFLREAFF TRBV15
CASSEGYGYTF TRBV27